This TCR beta chain was captured in a study of control samples from healthy donors and cancer patients. Germline CDR1 is SEHNR and CDR2 is FQNEAQ (reference sequence). The V and J ends lost 5 bases and 8 bases respectively, with 12 bases between them. The CDR3 is 12 amino acids. The repertoire was sequenced with immunoSEQ multiplex PCR; TCRdb's copy has only in-frame clones and lacks some. The sample has fewer than 40,000 clones; approximately 95% are singletons. Sequenced: PBMCs. The receptor comes from a middle-aged man with colorectal cancer. The chain links TRBV7-9 to TRBJ1-1; D call uncertain. CDR3 amino acids: CASSAFGPEAFF. The CDR3 nucleotides are TGTGCCAGCAGCGCCTTCGGCCCCGAAGCTTTCTTT.